This entry describes one T cell receptor (beta chain). No antigen is known for it. Collection yielded roughly 2.3 ml of blood per donor. These data belong to a study of monozygotic twins with inflammatory bowel disease. Study-level results: IBD patients, compared with healthy twins, shared fewer clonotypes with others (especially with disease activity). The inverse Simpson measure of TCRbeta diversity was lower in IBD patients than in healthy co-twins. Varied immunosuppressive treatments among patients may have increased repertoire variability.

From the 5' RACE reads, TCRdb lists one entry per CDR3 protein and no DNA. This sample's table has around 380,000 distinct CDR3 sequences. This CDR3 has 14 amino acids. CDR1 is SEHNR, CDR2 FQNEAQ, per germline (reference sequence). This rearrangement joins TRBV7-9 to TRBJ2-3. This TCR derives from a human donor with ulcerative colitis or Crohn's disease, or a healthy co-twin of an affected twin (not recorded which). The sample was blood. The CDR3 loop is CASSPRSGGFAQYF.